This T cell receptor (beta chain) was retrieved from a study of regulatory T cells in long-lasting Graves disease. Study-wide context: Graves' patients who were just diagnosed had used antithyroid drugs for under 3 months.

V was clipped by 3 bases and J by 2 bases, with 8 bases between them. The germline CDR1 and CDR2 sequences are MNHEY and SMNVEV (reference sequence). The CDR3 runs to 13 residues. This clonotype was detected many times. Its cognate antigen is unknown. Construction of the TCR beta libraries employed iRepertoire HTBI primers in conjunction with Arm-PCR of CDR3 regions. TCRdb passed the multiplex PCR reads through MiXCR, listing each CDR3 protein once. The data contain hundreds of thousands of distinct CDR3 sequences, 18% of them seen just once; the ten biggest clones take up more than 30%. Time point indicated: newly diagnosed GD, antithyroid drugs for less than 3 months. The TCR library was made from RNA extracted from PBMCs. As collected, the peripheral blood samples measured roughly 10 milliliters each and went into EDTA tubes. Broader study findings: Peripheral blood alone, not thyroid tissue, underwent study. Favoring TRBV28, TRBJ1-2 and TRBJ2-5 was a feature seen in persistent disease.

The source of this sequence is a female donor with Graves disease. The specimen comprised peripheral blood mononuclear cells (PBMCs), sampled at new diagnosis, from a patient treated with antithyroid drugs. This sequence joins TRBV27 and TRBJ2-7; D gene unclear. CDR3 loop: CASSFSATYEQYF. DNA of the CDR3: TGTGCCAGCAGTTTCTCGGCTACCTACGAGCAGTACTTC.